The rows below give T cell receptor beta chains drawn from one sample of a study of shared clonotypes between healthy human individuals. Generated by immunoSEQ multiplex PCR, the TCRdb table keeps only in-frame clones and is missing some. The profile shows more than 2 million clones, about 95% of them singletons. The sequenced sample was naive CD8+ T cells sorted from blood. These receptors were taken from a man aged 18-30 years in good health. CDR3s include the opening cysteine and the closing phenylalanine or tryptophan. The D gene is left open where the match is weak. Clone sizes are given selectively: once, few, many, or a class where the clone is expanded.

-	TRBV2	-	TRBJ2-3	TGTGCCAGCAGTGACTGGCTGGCAGCCACAGATACGCAGTATTTT	CASSDWLAATDTQYF
-	TRBV19	-	TRBJ1-5	TGTGCCAGTAGTCTAGGGTTGCAGCCCCAGCATTTT	CASSLGLQPQHF
-	TRBV7-9	TRBD1	TRBJ1-1	TGTGCCAGCTCCGGACAGGAACGAGAAGCTTTCTTT	CASSGQEREAFF
-	TRBV28	-	TRBJ2-7	TGTGCCAGCAGTTTACCCCGACAGGGACTAGACTACGAGCAGTACTTC	CASSLPRQGLDYEQYF
-	TRBV11-2	-	TRBJ2-1	TGTGCCAGCAGCTTAGTAGTGGGGGCGGATGAGCAGTTCTTC	CASSLVVGADEQFF
once	TRBV27	-	TRBJ2-6	TGTGCCAGTTTCTATTCTGGACTGCCCTCTGGGGCCAACGTCCTGACTTTC	CASFYSGLPSGANVLTF
-	TRBV19	TRBD1	TRBJ2-3	TGTGCCAGTAGTGCGACAGGGGCCGGCACAGATACGCAGTATTTT	CASSATGAGTDTQYF
once	TRBV5-4	TRBD2	TRBJ2-1	TGTGCCAGCAGCCCGACAGCGGGAGTCAATGAGCAGTTCTTC	CASSPTAGVNEQFF
-	TRBV11-3	TRBD2	TRBJ2-7	TGTGCCAGCAGCCCTGGACTAGCGGGACTCTACGAGCAGTACTTC	CASSPGLAGLYEQYF
-	TRBV29-1	TRBD1	TRBJ2-7	TGCAGCGGATCCTATACCGGGACAGTAGACGAGCAGTACTTC	CSGSYTGTVDEQYF
-	TRBV7-9	TRBD1	TRBJ1-5	TGTGCCAGCAGCTTAGGGACAGGGGGCAGGCAGCCCCAGCATTTT	CASSLGTGGRQPQHF
-	TRBV4-1	TRBD2	TRBJ2-1	TGCGCCAGCAGCCAAGTTGGCGGGAGCTACAATGAGCAGTTCTTC	CASSQVGGSYNEQFF
once	TRBV5-1	-	TRBJ2-7	TGCGCCAGCAGCTTGGCCCCTTCATACGAGCAGTACTTC	CASSLAPSYEQYF
-	TRBV5-1	TRBD1	TRBJ1-2	TGCGCCAGCAGCTCCGGGACAGTGGGCTATGGCTACACCTTC	CASSSGTVGYGYTF
-	TRBV18	-	TRBJ2-7	TGTGCCAGCTCACCCGGATGGAGCCTGGATACCGAGCAGTACTTC	CASSPGWSLDTEQYF
-	TRBV10-1	-	TRBJ2-7	TGCGCCACCCAAGCAGGCTGGGGCTACGAGCAGTACTTC	CATQAGWGYEQYF
once	TRBV5-1	-	TRBJ1-4	TGCGCCAGCAGTCCGCCTGGGGGCGCAGGTAATGAAAAACTGTTTTTT	CASSPPGGAGNEKLFF
once	TRBV6-1	-	TRBJ1-6	TGTGCCAGCAGTGAAGCTACAGAGATCTATAATTCACCCCTCCACTTT	CASSEATEIYNSPLHF
-	TRBV5-6	TRBD1	TRBJ2-7	TGTGCCAGCAGCTTCGGGACAGGGGGAGAGCAGTACTTC	CASSFGTGGEQYF
-	TRBV7-9	-	TRBJ1-1	TGTGCCAGCAGCACACCGATGGGGACTGAAGCTTTCTTT	CASSTPMGTEAFF
once	TRBV13	-	TRBJ2-3	TGTGCCAGCAGCTCCATCAAAGGCACAGATACGCAGTATTTT	CASSSIKGTDTQYF
-	TRBV7-6	-	TRBJ1-1	TGTGCCAGCAGCTATTCCACCGAGATGAACACTGAAGCTTTCTTT	CASSYSTEMNTEAFF
-	TRBV7-8	-	TRBJ2-5	TGTGCCAGCAGCGAGTTTCGAGGGGAGGACAGGGAGACCCAGTACTTC	CASSEFRGEDRETQYF
-	TRBV9	-	TRBJ2-6	TGTGCCAGCAGCGAGAGCACCGGGACACCACTCTCTGGGGCCAACGTCCTGACTTTC	CASSESTGTPLSGANVLTF
-	TRBV27	-	TRBJ1-4	TGTGCCAGCCGACCGGACAGTTTTGCAACTAATGAAAAACTGTTTTTT	CASRPDSFATNEKLFF
-	TRBV7-2	TRBD1	TRBJ2-1	TGTGCCACCGGACAGACAGGGGATTACTCCTACAATGAGCAGTTCTTC	CATGQTGDYSYNEQFF
-	TRBV9	-	TRBJ2-5	TGTGCCAGCAGCGTAGACGGCCAAGAGACCCAGTACTTC	CASSVDGQETQYF
-	TRBV19	-	TRBJ2-7	TGTGCCAGTAGCAGGTCCCACGAGCAGTACTTC	CASSRSHEQYF
-	TRBV4-3	-	TRBJ2-7	TGCGCCAGCAGCCACGGGGGATCCTACGAGCAGTACTTC	CASSHGGSYEQYF
-	TRBV30	-	TRBJ2-1	TGTGCCTGGAGTGCCCGACGGAAACAGGGTTATGGGCAGTTCTTC	CAWSARRKQGYGQFF
-	TRBV30	-	TRBJ2-3	TGTGCCTGGAGTTGGGGGGTCTGGACAGATACGCAGTATTTT	CAWSWGVWTDTQYF